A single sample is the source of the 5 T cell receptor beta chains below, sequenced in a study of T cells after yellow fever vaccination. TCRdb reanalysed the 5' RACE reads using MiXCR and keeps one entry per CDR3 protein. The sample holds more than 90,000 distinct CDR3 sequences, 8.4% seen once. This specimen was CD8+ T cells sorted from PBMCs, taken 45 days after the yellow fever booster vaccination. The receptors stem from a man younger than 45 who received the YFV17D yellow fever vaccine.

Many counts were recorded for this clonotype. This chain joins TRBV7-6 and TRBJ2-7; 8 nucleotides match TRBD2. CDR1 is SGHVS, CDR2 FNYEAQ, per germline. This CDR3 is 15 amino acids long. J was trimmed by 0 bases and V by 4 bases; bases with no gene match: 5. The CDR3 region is CASSSPSGSSYEQYF. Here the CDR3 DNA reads TGTGCCAGCAGCTCCCCTAGCGGGTCCTCCTACGAGCAGTACTTC.

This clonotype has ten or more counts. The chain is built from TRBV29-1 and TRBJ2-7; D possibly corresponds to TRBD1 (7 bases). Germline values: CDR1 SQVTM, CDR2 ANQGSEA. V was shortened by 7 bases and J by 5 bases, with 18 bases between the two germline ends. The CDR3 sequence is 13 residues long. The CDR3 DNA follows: TGCAGCGCTCTGACAGGGACTGTCCACGAGCAGTACTTC. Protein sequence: CSALTGTVHEQYF.

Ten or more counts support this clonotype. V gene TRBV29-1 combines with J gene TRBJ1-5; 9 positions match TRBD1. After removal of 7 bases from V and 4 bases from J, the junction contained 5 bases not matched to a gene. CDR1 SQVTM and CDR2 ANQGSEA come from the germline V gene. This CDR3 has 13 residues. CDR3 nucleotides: TGCAGCGCCGGACAGGGGCTGAATCAGCCCCAGCATTTT. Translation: CSAGQGLNQPQHF.

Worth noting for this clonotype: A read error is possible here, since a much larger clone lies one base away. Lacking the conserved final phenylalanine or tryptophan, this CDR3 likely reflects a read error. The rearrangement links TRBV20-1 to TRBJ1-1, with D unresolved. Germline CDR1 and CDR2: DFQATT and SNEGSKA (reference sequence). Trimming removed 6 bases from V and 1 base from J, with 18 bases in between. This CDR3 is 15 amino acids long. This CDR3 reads CSAINSWAGNTEAFL. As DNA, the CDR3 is TGCAGTGCAATAAACAGCTGGGCGGGGAACACTGAAGCTTTCCTT.

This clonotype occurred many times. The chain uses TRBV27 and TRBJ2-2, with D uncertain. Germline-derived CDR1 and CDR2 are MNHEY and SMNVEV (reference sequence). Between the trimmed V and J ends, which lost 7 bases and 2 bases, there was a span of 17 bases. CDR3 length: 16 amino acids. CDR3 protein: CASTPLANTNTGELFF. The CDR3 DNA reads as TGTGCCAGCACCCCTCTGGCGAATACTAACACCGGGGAGCTGTTTTTT.